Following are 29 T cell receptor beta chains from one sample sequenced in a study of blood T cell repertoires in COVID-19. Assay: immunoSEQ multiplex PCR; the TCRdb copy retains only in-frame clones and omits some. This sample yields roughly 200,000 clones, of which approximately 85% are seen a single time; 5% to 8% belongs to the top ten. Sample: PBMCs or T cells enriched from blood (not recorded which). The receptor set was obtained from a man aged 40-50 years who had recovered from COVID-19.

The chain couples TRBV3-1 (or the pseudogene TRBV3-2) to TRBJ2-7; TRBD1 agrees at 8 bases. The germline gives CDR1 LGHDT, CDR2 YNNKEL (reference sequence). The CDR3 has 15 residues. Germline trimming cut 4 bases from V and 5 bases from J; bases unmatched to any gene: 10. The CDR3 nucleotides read TGTGCCAGCAGCCTATCTCCGGAGACAGGGGACGAGCAGTACTTC. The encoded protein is CASSLSPETGDEQYF.

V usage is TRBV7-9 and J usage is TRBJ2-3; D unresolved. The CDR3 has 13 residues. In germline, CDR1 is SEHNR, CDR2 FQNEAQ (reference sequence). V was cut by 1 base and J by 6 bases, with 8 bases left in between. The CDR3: CASSLDQKDTQYF. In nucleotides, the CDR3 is TGTGCCAGCAGCTTAGACCAGAAGGATACGCAGTATTTT.

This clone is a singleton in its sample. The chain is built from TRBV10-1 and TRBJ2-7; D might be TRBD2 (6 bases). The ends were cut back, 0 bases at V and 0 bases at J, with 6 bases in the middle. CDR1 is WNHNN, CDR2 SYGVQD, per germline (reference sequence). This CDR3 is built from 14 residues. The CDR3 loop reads CASSESGSSYEQYF. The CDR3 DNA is TGCGCCAGCAGTGAGTCCGGGAGCTCCTACGAGCAGTACTTC.

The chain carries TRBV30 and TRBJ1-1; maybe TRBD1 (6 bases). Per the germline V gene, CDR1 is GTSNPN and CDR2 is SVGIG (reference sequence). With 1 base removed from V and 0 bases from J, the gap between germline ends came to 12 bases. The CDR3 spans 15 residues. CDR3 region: CAWSGGGLMNTEAFF. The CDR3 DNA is TGTGCCTGGAGTGGGGGGGGCCTGATGAACACTGAAGCTTTCTTT.

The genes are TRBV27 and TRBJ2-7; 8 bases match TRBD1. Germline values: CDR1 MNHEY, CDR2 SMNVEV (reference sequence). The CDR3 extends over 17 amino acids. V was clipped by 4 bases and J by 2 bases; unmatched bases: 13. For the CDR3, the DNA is TGTGCCAGCAGTTCTACCTTCGCGACAGGGGTAACCTACGAGCAGTACTTC. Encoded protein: CASSSTFATGVTYEQYF.

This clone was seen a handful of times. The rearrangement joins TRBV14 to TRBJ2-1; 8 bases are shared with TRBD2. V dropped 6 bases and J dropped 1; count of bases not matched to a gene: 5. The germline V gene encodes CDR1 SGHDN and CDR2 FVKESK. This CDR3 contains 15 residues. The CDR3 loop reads CASRSTSGSYNEQFF. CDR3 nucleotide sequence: TGTGCCAGCAGGTCAACTAGCGGTTCCTACAATGAGCAGTTCTTC. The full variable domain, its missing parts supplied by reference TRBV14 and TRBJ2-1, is EAGVTQFPSHSVIEKGQTVTLRCDPISGHDNLYWYRRVMGKEIKFLLHFVKESKQDESGMPNNRFLAERTGGTYSTLKVQPAELEDSGVYFCASRSTSGSYNEQFFGPGTRLTVL.

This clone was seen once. This chain's CDR3 is CASSVLTGGTAHGYTF. Written as DNA, the CDR3 is TGTGCCAGCAGCGTTTTAACGGGAGGGACAGCGCATGGCTACACCTTC. The chain joins TRBV14 to TRBJ1-2, with 7 bases fitting TRBD1. Germline V gene sequence: CDR1 SGHDN, CDR2 FVKESK. J lost 6 bases, V lost 5 bases, and 15 bases had no gene match. The CDR3 extends over 16 amino acids.

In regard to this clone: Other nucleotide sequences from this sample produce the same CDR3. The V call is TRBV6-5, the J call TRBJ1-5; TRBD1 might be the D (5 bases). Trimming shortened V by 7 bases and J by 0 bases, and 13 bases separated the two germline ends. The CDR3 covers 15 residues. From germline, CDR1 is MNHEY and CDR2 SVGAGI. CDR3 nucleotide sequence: TGTGCCAGCAAATTCGACAGTTATAGCAATCAGCCCCAGCATTTT. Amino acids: CASKFDSYSNQPQHF.

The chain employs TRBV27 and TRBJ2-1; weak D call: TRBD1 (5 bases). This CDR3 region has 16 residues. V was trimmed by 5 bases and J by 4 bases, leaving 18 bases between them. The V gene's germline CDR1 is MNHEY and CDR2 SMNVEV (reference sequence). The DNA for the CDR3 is TGTGCCAGCAGTCCCCGCCAGGGATCGCGATACAATGAGCAGTTCTTC. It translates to CASSPRQGSRYNEQFF.

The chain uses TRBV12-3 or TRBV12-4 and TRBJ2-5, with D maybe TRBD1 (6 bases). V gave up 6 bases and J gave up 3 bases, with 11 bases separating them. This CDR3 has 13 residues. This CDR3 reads CASSLQGEETQYF. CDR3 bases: TGTGCCAGCAGCTTACAGGGTGAAGAGACCCAGTACTTC.

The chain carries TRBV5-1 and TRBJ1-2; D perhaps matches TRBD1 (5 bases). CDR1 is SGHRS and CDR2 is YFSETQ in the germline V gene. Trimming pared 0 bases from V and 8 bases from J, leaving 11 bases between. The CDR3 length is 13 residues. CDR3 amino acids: CASSLEGTGGYTF. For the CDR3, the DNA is TGCGCCAGCAGCTTGGAGGGGACTGGGGGCTACACCTTC.

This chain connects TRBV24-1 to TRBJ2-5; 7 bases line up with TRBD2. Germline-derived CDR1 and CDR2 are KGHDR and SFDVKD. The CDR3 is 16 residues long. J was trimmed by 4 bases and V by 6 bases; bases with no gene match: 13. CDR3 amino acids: CATSSETSWIGETQYF. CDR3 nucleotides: TGTGCCACCAGTAGCGAGACTAGCTGGATCGGAGAGACCCAGTACTTC.

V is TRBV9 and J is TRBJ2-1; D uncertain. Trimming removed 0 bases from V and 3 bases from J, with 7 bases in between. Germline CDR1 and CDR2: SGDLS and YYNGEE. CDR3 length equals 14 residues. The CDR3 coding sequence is TGTGCCAGCAGCGTAGACTTGAACTACAATGAGCAGTTCTTC. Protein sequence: CASSVDLNYNEQFF.

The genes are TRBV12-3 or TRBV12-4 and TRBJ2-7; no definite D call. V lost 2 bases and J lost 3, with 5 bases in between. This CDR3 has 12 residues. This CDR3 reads CASSLNYYEQYF. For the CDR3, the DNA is TGTGCCAGCAGTTTAAACTACTACGAGCAGTACTTC.

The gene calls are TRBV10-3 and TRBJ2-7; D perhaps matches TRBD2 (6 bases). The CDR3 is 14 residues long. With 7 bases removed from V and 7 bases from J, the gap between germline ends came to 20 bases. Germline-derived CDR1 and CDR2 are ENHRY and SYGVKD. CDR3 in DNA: TGTGCCATCAATACCGGAGGGCCCCCGGAAGAGCAGTACTTC. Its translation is CAINTGGPPEEQYF.

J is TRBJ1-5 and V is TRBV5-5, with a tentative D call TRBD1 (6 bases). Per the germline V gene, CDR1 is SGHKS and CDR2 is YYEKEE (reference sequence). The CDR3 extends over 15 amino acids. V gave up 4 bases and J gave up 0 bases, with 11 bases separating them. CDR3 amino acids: CASSIQGPSNQPQHF. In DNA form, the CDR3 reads TGTGCCAGCAGCATACAGGGACCTAGCAATCAGCCCCAGCATTTT.

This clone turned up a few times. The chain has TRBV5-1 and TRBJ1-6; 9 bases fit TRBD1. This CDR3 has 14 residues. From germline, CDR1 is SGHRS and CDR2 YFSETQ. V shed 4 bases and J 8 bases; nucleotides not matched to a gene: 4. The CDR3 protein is CASSAGQGDSPLHF. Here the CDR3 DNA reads TGCGCCAGCAGCGCGGGACAGGGCGATTCACCCCTCCACTTT.

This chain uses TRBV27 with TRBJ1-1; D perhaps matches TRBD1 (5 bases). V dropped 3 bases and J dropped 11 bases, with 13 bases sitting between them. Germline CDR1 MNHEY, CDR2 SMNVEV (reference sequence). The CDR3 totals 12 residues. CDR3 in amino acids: CASSFPGARAFF. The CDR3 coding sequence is TGTGCCAGCAGTTTCCCTGGGGCCCGGGCTTTCTTT.

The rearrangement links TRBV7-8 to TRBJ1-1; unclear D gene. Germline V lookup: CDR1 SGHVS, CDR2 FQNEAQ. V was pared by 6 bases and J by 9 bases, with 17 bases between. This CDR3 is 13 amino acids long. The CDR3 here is CASRRSEVDQAFF. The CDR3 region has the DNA TGTGCCAGCAGAAGAAGCGAGGTGGATCAAGCTTTCTTT. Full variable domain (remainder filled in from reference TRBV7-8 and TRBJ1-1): GAGVSQSPRYKVAKRGQDVALRCDPISGHVSLFWYQQALGQGPEFLTYFQNEAQLDKSGLPSDRFFAERPEGSVSTLKIQRTQQEDSAVYLCASRRSEVDQAFFGQGTRLTVV.

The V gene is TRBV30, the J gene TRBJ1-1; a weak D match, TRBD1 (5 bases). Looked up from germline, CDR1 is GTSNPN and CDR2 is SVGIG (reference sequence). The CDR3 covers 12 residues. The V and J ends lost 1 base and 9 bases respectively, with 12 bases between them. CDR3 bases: TGTGCCTGGAGTGCCTCAGGGTCTCAAGCTTTCTTT. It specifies CAWSASGSQAFF.

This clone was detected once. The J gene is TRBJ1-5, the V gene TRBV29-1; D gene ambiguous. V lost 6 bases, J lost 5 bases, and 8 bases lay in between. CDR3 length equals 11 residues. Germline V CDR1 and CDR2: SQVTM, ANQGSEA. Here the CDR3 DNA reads TGCAGCGTCGGAGACGATCAGCCCCAGCATTTT. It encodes CSVGDDQPQHF.

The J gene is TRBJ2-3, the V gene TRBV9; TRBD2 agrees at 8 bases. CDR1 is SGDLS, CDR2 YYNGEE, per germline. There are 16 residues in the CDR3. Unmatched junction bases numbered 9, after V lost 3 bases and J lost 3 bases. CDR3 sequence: CASSAHGGEGTDTQYF. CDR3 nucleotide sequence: TGTGCCAGCAGCGCCCACGGGGGGGAGGGAACAGATACGCAGTATTTT.

CDR3 in amino acids: CASSVTGVESPLHF. CDR3 nucleotides: TGTGCCAGCAGCGTTACGGGGGTCGAGTCACCCCTCCACTTT. V is TRBV9 and J is TRBJ1-6, with D perhaps matching TRBD1 (5 bases). V lost 2 bases and J lost 10, with 13 bases in between. The CDR3 covers 14 residues. Germline V gives CDR1 SGDLS, CDR2 YYNGEE.

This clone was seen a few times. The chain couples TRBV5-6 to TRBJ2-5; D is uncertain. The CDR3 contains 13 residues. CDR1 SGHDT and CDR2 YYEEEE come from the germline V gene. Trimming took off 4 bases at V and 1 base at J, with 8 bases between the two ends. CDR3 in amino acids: CASSLVAQETQYF. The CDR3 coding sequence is TGTGCCAGCAGCCTAGTAGCCCAAGAGACCCAGTACTTC.

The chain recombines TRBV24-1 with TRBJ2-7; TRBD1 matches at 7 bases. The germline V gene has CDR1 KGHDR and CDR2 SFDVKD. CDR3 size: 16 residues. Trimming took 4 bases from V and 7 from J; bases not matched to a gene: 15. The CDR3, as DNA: TGTGCCACCAGTGACCAGGGGACAGTGCGTCATGAGGAGCAGTACTTC. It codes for CATSDQGTVRHEEQYF.

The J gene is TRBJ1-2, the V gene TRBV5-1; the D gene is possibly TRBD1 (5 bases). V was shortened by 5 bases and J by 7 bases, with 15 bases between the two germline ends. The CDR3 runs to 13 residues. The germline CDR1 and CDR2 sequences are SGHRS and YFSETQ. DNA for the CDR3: TGCGCCAGCAGACAGACAGACGATCGTGGCTACACCTTC. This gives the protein CASRQTDDRGYTF.

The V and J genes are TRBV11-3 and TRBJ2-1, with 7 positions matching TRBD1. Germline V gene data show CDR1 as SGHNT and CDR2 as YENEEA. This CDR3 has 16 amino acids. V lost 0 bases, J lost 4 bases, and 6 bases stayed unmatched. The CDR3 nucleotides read TGTGCCAGCAGCTTAGAAGGGCAGGGGGTGTACAATGAGCAGTTCTTC. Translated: CASSLEGQGVYNEQFF.

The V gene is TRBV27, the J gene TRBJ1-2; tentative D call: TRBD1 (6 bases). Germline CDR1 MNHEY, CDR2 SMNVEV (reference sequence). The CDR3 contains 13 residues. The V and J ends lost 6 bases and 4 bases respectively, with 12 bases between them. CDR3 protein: CASSLIQGYGYTF. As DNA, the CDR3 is TGTGCCAGCAGCCTTATACAGGGCTATGGCTACACCTTC.

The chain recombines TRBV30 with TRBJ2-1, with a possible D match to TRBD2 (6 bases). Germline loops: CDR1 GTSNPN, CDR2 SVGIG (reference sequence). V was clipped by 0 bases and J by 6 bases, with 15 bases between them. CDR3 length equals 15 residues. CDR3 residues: CAWSVPAGHANEQFF. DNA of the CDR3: TGTGCCTGGAGTGTACCCGCGGGGCACGCCAATGAGCAGTTCTTC.